The T cell receptor (beta chain) under discussion was sequenced for a study of blood T cell repertoires in COVID-19. Some clones are missing from TCRdb's copy, which holds only in-frame ones; the method was immunoSEQ multiplex PCR. Among some 210,000 clones listed, approximately 86% were seen once. Sequencing was done on a sample of PBMCs or T cells enriched from blood (not recorded which). The sequence derives from a man younger than 35 with acute COVID-19.

The CDR3 sequence is CASSSLTSLQDTGELFF. The CDR3 nucleotides are TGTGCCAGCAGCTCTCTGACTAGCCTTCAAGACACCGGGGAGCTGTTTTTT. This chain uses TRBV14 with TRBJ2-2; TRBD2 matches at 7 bases. Trimming took 5 bases from V and 3 from J; bases not matched to a gene: 12. The length of the CDR3 is 17 residues. Per germline, CDR1 SGHDN and CDR2 FVKESK.